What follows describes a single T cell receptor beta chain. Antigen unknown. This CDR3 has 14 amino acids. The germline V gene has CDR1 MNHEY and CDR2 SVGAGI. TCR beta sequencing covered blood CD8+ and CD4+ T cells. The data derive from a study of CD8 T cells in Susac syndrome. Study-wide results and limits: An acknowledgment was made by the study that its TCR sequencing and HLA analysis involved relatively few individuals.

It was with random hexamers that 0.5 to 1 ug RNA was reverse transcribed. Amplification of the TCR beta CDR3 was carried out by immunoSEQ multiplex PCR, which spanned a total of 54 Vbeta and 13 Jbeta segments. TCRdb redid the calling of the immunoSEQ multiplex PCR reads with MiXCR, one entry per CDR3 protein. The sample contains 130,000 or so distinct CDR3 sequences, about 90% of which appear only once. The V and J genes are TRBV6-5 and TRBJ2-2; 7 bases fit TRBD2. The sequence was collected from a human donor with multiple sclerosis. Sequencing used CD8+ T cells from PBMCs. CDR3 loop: CATSGDGNTGELFF. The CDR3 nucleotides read TGTGCTACCAGCGGGGACGGAAACACCGGGGAGCTGTTTTTT.